These T cell receptor beta chains were read from a single sample in a study of T cells in Graves' hyperthyroidism and ophthalmopathy. In TCRdb, the multiplex PCR reads were re-called with MiXCR into one record per CDR3 protein. The sample yields roughly 700,000 distinct CDR3 sequences, around a sixth seen once. The specimen was blood. The receptors were sampled from a man over 45 with Graves' hyperthyroidism. Both conserved end residues are part of each CDR3. A D gene is named only where the DNA matches it firmly. For some rows the clone size is stated as once, few or many, or as a class when expanded; others skip it.

d_call,j_call,cdr3_length,v_call,clone_size,cdr3_nt,cdr3_aa
TRBD2,TRBJ2-5,19,TRBV2,many,TGTGCCAGTAGCTCCGGGACTAGCGGGAGTTGGGTCTCTCGGGAGACCCAGTACTTC,CASSSGTSGSWVSRETQYF
-,TRBJ1-6,13,TRBV4-3,few,TGCGCCAGCAGTAGCCTCGATAATTCACCCCTCCACTTT,CASSSLDNSPLHF
TRBD1,TRBJ2-3,15,TRBV29-1,many,TGCAGCGTTGAGTCGGACAGGGGAGGAGGAGATACGCAGTATTTT,CSVESDRGGGDTQYF
-,TRBJ2-5,14,TRBV6-1,-,TGTGCCAGCAGTGTCGTGGCAGGGCAAGAGACCCAGTACTTC,CASSVVAGQETQYF
-,TRBJ1-5,16,TRBV29-1,-,TGCAGCGTTGAAGTAACGGGAGATTATAGCAATCAGCCCCAGCATTTT,CSVEVTGDYSNQPQHF
-,TRBJ2-7,16,TRBV27,-,TGTGCCAGCAGTCCAGGGCCACCGGGACAAAACTACGAGCAGTACTTC,CASSPGPPGQNYEQYF
TRBD1,TRBJ2-1,12,TRBV28,-,TGTGCCATCAGTCTCGGACGGACAGGATGGTTCTTC,CAISLGRTGWFF
TRBD1,TRBJ1-6,16,TRBV9,-,TGTGCCAGCAGCGGGCGACAGGGTAGGATGTATTCACCCCTCCACTTT,CASSGRQGRMYSPLHF
-,TRBJ1-4,16,TRBV5-6,few,TGTGCCAGCAGCTTAAAATCCCTGGGGGAGCATGAAAAACTGTTTTTT,CASSLKSLGEHEKLFF
TRBD1,TRBJ2-2,18,TRBV3-1,-,TGTGCCAGCAGCCCGAGCTTCTGGACAGGGGAACACACCGGGGAGCTGTTTTTT,CASSPSFWTGEHTGELFF
TRBD1,TRBJ2-1,16,TRBV10-3,-,TGTGCCATCAGTGATGGGACAGGGCACCCCTACAATGAGCAGTTCTTC,CAISDGTGHPYNEQFF
TRBD2,TRBJ2-1,14,TRBV12-5,many,TGTGCTAGTGGTTTGGGACTAGCGCACAATGAGCAGTTCTTC,CASGLGLAHNEQFF
TRBD1,TRBJ2-2,16,TRBV10-2,few,TGCGCCAGCAGGGACAGGGGGATCCTGAGTACCGGGGAGCTGTTTTTT,CASRDRGILSTGELFF
-,TRBJ2-2,13,TRBV28,many,TGTGCCAGCAGTTTGGACATTAAAGGGGAGCTGTTTTTT,CASSLDIKGELFF
TRBD2,TRBJ2-1,14,TRBV27,few,TGTGCCAGCAGTACTAGCGGGAGGGCGAATGAGCAGTTCTTC,CASSTSGRANEQFF
-,TRBJ1-2,12,TRBV3-1,-,TGTGCCAGCAACCAAGATAGAGGAGGCTACACCTTC,CASNQDRGGYTF
-,TRBJ1-1,13,TRBV30,many,TGTGCCTGGGTGGGACATCAGAACACTGAAGCTTTCTTT,CAWVGHQNTEAFF
-,TRBJ2-1,14,TRBV5-1,few,TGCGCCAGCAACAGGGAGATAACCTACAATGAGCAGTTCTTC,CASNREITYNEQFF
-,TRBJ1-2,15,TRBV6-2/TRBV6-3,-,TGTGCCAGCAGTACGAGACAGAAGAATAACTATGGCTACACCTTC,CASSTRQKNNYGYTF
-,TRBJ2-7,14,TRBV20-1,-,TGCAGTGCTAGAGGGCCGGTGACCTTTGGGGAGCAGTACTTC,CSARGPVTFGEQYF
TRBD2,TRBJ2-1,16,TRBV5-1,many,TGCGCCAGCAGCTTGGCAGCGGGACCACCCTACAATGAGCAGTTCTTC,CASSLAAGPPYNEQFF
TRBD2,TRBJ2-7,14,TRBV2,many,TGTGCCAGCAGTGAAGCTAGCGGGACCTACGAGCAGTACTTC,CASSEASGTYEQYF
-,TRBJ1-1,15,TRBV18,many,TGTGCCAGCCAGGACAGAGGCACCTTGAACACTGAAGCTTTCTTT,CASQDRGTLNTEAFF
TRBD2,TRBJ2-2,16,TRBV6-1,many,TGTGCCAGCAAAGGACTAGCGGAGTCGAACACCGGGGAGCTGTTTTTT,CASKGLAESNTGELFF
-,TRBJ2-5,14,TRBV6-1,-,TGTGCCAGCAGCTACGATAGCGGCGATAAGACCCAGTACTTC,CASSYDSGDKTQYF
TRBD2,TRBJ2-2,17,TRBV6-5,-,TGTGCCAGCAGTTTCACTAGCGGGAGGGCCTCTTTCGGGGAGCTGTTTTTT,CASSFTSGRASFGELFF
-,TRBJ2-5,14,TRBV29-1,-,TGCAGCGTTGAAGTCATGGGCTACCAAGAGACCCAGTACTTC,CSVEVMGYQETQYF
-,TRBJ1-2,12,TRBV5-8,-,TGTGCCAGCAGCTCACAAGCGTATGGCTACACCTTC,CASSSQAYGYTF
-,TRBJ1-1,13,TRBV18,-,TGTGCCAGCTCAGCACACAGGGAGACTGAAGCTTTCTTT,CASSAHRETEAFF
TRBD1,TRBJ2-3,16,TRBV9,-,TGTGCCAGCAGCGTAGAGGGACAGGGGTCGGCAGATACGCAGTATTTT,CASSVEGQGSADTQYF
TRBD1,TRBJ1-1,14,TRBV18,few,TGTGCCAGCTCACCCCTAGGGACAGTCACTGAAGCTTTCTTT,CASSPLGTVTEAFF
TRBD2,TRBJ2-3,15,TRBV20-1,-,TGCAGTGCTAGAGGAAGTAGAGCGGGGACAGATACGCAGTATTTT,CSARGSRAGTDTQYF
TRBD2,TRBJ2-2,16,TRBV30,many,TGTGCCTGGAGTAGGGGAGGCGGGGGAGTAAGCGGGGAGCTGTTTTTT,CAWSRGGGGVSGELFF